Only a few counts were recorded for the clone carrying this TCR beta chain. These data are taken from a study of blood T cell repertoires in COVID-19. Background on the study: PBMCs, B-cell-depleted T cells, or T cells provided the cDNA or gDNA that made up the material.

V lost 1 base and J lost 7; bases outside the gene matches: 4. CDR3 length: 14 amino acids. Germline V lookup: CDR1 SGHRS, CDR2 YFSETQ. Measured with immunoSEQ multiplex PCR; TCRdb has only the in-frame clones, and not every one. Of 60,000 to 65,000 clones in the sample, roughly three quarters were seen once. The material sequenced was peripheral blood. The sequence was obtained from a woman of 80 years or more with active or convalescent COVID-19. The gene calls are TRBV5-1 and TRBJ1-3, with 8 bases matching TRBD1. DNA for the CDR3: TGCGCCAGCAGCTTGCACAGGGGGGGCAACACCATATATTTT. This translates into CASSLHRGGNTIYF. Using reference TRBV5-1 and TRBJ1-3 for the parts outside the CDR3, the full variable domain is KAGVTQTPRYLIKTRGQQVTLSCSPISGHRSVSWYQQTPGQGLQFLFEYFSETQRNKGNFPGRFSGRQFSNSRSEMNVSTLELGDSALYLCASSLHRGGNTIYFGEGSWLTVV.